This T cell receptor beta chain was sequenced in a study of EBV T-cell therapy then PD-1 blockade in nasopharyngeal carcinoma. V lost 5 bases and J lost 4, with 15 bases in between. This CDR3 has 15 residues. Germline V gene data show CDR1 as SGHTA and CDR2 as FQGNSA. Measured with immunoSEQ multiplex PCR; TCRdb has only the in-frame clones, and not every one. This table holds approximately 22,000 clones, roughly 80% found once. About this clone itself: The antigen is undetermined.

Time point meaning: 266 days after commencement of treatment, after nivolumab therapy. Treatment in this sample: AdE1-LMPpoly-expanded autologous EBV-specific T-cell therapy followed by anti-PD-1 nivolumab. This TCR came from a man aged 35 to 55 with nasopharyngeal carcinoma. Sequences were derived from CD8+ T cells from blood, sampled at roughly day 250 from a patient whose treatment included autologous EBV-specific T cells and nivolumab. This rearrangement joins TRBV7-2 to TRBJ2-1; weak D call: TRBD1 (5 bases). CDR3 protein: CASSLGHAAYNEQFF. CDR3 bases: TGTGCCAGCAGCCTCGGACACGCCGCGTACAATGAGCAGTTCTTC.